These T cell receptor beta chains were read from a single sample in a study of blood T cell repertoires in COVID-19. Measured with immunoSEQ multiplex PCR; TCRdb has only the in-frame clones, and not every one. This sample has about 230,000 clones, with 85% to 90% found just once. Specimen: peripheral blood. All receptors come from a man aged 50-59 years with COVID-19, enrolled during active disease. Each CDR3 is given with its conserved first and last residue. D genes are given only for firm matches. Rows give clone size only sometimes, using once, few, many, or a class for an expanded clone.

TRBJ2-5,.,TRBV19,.,CASSIRRQETQYF,TGTGCCAGTAGTATTAGGAGGCAAGAGACCCAGTACTTC
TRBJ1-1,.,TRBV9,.,CASSVAPRETEAFF,TGTGCCAGCAGCGTAGCCCCCCGCGAGACTGAAGCTTTCTTT
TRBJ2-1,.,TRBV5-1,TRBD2,CASSLVGGYSYNEQFF,TGCGCCAGCAGCTTGGTCGGGGGGTACTCCTACAATGAGCAGTTCTTC
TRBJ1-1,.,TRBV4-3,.,CASSQKSGLVAFF,TGCGCCAGCAGCCAAAAATCAGGGTTGGTAGCTTTCTTT
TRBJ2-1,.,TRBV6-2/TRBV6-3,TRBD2,CASSYPSGGLFNEQFF,TGTGCCAGCAGTTACCCGAGCGGGGGGCTTTTCAATGAGCAGTTCTTC
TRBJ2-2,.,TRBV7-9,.,CASSLSSGGNTGELFF,TGTGCCAGCAGCTTAAGCTCCGGGGGGAACACCGGGGAGCTGTTTTTT
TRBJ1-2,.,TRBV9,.,CASSVGGYGYTF,TGTGCCAGCAGCGTCGGCGGATATGGCTACACCTTC
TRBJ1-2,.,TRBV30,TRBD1,CAWSVRQGAFGYTF,TGTGCCTGGAGTGTACGGCAGGGGGCTTTTGGCTACACCTTC
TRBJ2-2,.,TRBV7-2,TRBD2,CASSMTSGGAGELFF,TGTGCCAGCAGCATGACTAGCGGGGGGGCCGGGGAGCTGTTTTTT
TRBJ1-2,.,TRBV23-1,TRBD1,CASSQTGATNYGYTF,TGCGCCAGCAGTCAAACAGGGGCGACTAACTATGGCTACACCTTC
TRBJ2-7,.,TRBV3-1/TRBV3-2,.,CASSQVTGSSYEQYF,TGTGCCAGCAGCCAAGTCACAGGGAGCTCCTACGAGCAGTACTTC
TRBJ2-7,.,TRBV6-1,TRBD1,CASSESAGGNAYEQYF,TGTGCCAGCAGTGAGAGCGCAGGGGGAAACGCCTACGAGCAGTACTTC
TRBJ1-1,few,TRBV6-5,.,CASRIDSMNTEAFF,TGTGCCAGCAGGATCGACAGTATGAACACTGAAGCTTTCTTT
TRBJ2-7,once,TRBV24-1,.,CATPETGTRAYEQYF,TGTGCCACGCCAGAAACCGGGACAAGGGCCTACGAGCAGTACTTC
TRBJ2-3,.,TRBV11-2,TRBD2,CASSPRLADTQYF,TGTGCCAGCAGCCCGAGACTAGCGGATACGCAGTATTTT
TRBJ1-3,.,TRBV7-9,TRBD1,CASSTGGAGNTIYF,TGTGCCAGCAGCACAGGGGGCGCTGGAAACACCATATATTTT
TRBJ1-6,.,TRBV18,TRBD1,CASRATGKRDSPLHF,TGTGCCAGCCGGGCGACAGGGAAGAGGGATTCACCCCTCCACTTT
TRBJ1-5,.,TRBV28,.,CASRPVGQGIQPQHF,TGTGCCAGCAGGCCTGTTGGGCAGGGGATTCAGCCCCAGCATTTT
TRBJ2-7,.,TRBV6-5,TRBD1,CATHGQGSSYEQYF,TGTGCCACCCACGGACAGGGGAGCTCCTACGAGCAGTACTTC
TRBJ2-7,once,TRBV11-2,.,CASSLDGPLREQYF,TGTGCCAGCAGCTTAGATGGGCCTCTTAGGGAGCAGTACTTC
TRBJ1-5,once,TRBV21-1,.,CASRPGGGQGINVNQPQHF,TGTGCCAGCAGACCTGGGGGGGGACAGGGGATTAATGTCAATCAGCCCCAGCATTTT
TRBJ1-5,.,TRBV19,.,CASSIPGYNQPQHF,TGTGCCAGTAGTATTCCAGGGTACAATCAGCCCCAGCATTTT
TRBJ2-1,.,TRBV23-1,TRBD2,CASSQWTSGRYNEQFF,TGCGCCAGCAGTCAATGGACTAGCGGGCGATACAATGAGCAGTTCTTC
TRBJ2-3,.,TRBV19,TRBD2,CASSITGTSGPDTQYF,TGTGCCAGTAGTATCACGGGGACTAGCGGCCCCGATACGCAGTATTTT
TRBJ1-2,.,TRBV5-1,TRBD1,CASSPTGTGGEAGYTF,TGCGCCAGCAGTCCTACCGGGACAGGGGGAGAGGCTGGCTACACCTTC
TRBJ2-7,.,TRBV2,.,CASTNNYEQYF,TGTGCCAGCACCAACAACTACGAGCAGTACTTC
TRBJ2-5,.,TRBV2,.,CASIRDQEETQYF,TGTGCCAGCATACGGGATCAGGAAGAGACCCAGTACTTC
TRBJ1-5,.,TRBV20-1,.,CSASPRARQPQHF,TGCAGTGCTAGTCCCAGGGCAAGGCAGCCCCAGCATTTT
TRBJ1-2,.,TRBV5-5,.,CASSSSNYGYTF,TGTGCCAGCAGCTCATCTAACTATGGCTACACCTTC
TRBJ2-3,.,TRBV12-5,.,CASGPGSTDTQYF,TGTGCTAGTGGGCCGGGAAGCACAGATACGCAGTATTTT
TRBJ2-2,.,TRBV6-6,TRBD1,CASSPPRRQGYSGELFF,TGTGCCAGCAGTCCGCCGCGGAGACAGGGGTATTCCGGGGAGCTGTTTTTT
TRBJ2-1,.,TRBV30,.,CAWSVALRANEQFF,TGTGCCTGGAGTGTGGCCTTGAGGGCCAATGAGCAGTTCTTC
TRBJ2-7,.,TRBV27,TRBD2,CASSLFGGSSYEQYF,TGTGCCAGCAGTTTATTTGGCGGGAGCTCCTACGAGCAGTACTTC
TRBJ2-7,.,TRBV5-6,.,CASSLVGQGYEQYF,TGTGCCAGCAGCTTGGTTGGCCAGGGATACGAGCAGTACTTC
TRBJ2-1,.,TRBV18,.,CASSPASPGGNEQFF,TGTGCCAGCTCACCAGCTAGCCCAGGGGGGAATGAGCAGTTCTTC
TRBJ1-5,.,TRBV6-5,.,CASSISGSSNQPQHF,TGTGCCAGCAGTATTTCAGGGTCGAGCAATCAGCCCCAGCATTTT
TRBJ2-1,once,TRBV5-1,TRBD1,CASSLSGTDYNEQFF,TGCGCCAGCAGCTTGAGTGGGACAGATTACAATGAGCAGTTCTTC
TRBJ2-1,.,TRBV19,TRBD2,CASSLSSGIGYNEQFF,TGTGCCAGTAGTCTCTCTAGCGGGATAGGCTACAATGAGCAGTTCTTC
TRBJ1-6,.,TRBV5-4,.,CASSPDRRNSPLHF,TGTGCCAGCAGCCCCGACAGAAGAAATTCACCCCTCCACTTT
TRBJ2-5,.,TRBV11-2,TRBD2,CASNPYIAGTIQETQYF,TGTGCCAGCAACCCCTATATAGCGGGGACCATCCAAGAGACCCAGTACTTC
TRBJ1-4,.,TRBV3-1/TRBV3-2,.,CASSPGGSNEKLFF,TGTGCCAGCAGCCCGGGGGGCTCTAATGAAAAACTGTTTTTT
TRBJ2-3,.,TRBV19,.,CASSLVGGSADTQYF,TGTGCCAGTAGTCTTGTGGGCGGTAGCGCAGATACGCAGTATTTT